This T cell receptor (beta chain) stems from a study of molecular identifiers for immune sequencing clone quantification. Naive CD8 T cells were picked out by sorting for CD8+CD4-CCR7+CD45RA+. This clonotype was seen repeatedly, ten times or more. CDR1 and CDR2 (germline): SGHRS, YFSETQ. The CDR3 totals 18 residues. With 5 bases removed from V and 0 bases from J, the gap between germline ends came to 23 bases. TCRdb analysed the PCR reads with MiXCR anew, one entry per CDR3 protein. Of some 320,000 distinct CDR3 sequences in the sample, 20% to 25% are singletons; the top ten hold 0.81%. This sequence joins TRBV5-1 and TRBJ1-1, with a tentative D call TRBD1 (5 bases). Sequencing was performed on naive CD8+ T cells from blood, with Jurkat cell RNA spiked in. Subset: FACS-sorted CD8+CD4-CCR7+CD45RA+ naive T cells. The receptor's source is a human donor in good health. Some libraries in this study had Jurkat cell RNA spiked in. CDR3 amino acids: CASSSPTGTRTMNTEAFF. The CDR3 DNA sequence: TGCGCCAGCAGTAGTCCTACAGGTACAAGAACTATGAACACTGAAGCTTTCTTT.